This T cell receptor (beta chain) was captured in a study of T cells after yellow fever vaccination. TCRdb itself ran the 5' RACE reads through MiXCR, one entry per CDR3 protein. The table records 60,000 to 95,000 distinct CDR3 sequences, around 7% of them present only once. General study points: By day 5 rather than day 15, the secondary response had peaked, though it was weaker. Researchers cautioned that FACS-sorted repertoires could harbor abundant clonotypes contaminating from the bulk population. Post-booster reappearance was seen for most primary-vaccination clones (around 96% CD4, 88% CD8).

This clonotype was seen many times. What it binds is not known. This CDR3 contains 16 residues. Trimming removed 4 bases at V and 5 bases at J, with 20 bases between. This chain uses TRBV12-3 or TRBV12-4 with TRBJ2-5, with D possibly matching TRBD1 (5 bases). The material was CD8+ T cells sorted from PBMCs, obtained more than 8 days after the first yellow fever vaccination. The receptor was derived from a man aged 18 to 29 who received the YFV17D yellow fever vaccine. The CDR3: CASSSPSSRAWETQYF. The CDR3 region has the DNA TGTGCCAGCAGTTCCCCGAGTAGCAGGGCGTGGGAGACCCAGTACTTC.